Shown below are 4 T cell receptor beta chains from a single sample sequenced in a study of blood T cell repertoires in COVID-19. Sequencing used immunoSEQ multiplex PCR; TCRdb keeps in-frame clones, though not all of them. The sample consists of about 210,000 clones, around four fifths of them appearing once. The specimen was peripheral blood. The receptors were sampled from a woman aged 40 to 49 with active or convalescent COVID-19.

The chain employs TRBV25-1 and TRBJ1-5; possible D gene TRBD1, 6 bases. Germline V gene lookup returns CDR1 MGHDK and CDR2 SYGVNS. The CDR3 is made up of 17 amino acids. The V end was cut by 0 bases, the J end by 3 bases, with 15 bases between. Here the CDR3 reads CASSEYEVQGLNQPQHF. The CDR3 coding sequence is TGTGCCAGCAGTGAATATGAGGTTCAGGGGCTCAATCAGCCCCAGCATTTT.

This sequence joins TRBV11-3 and TRBJ2-3; D might be TRBD1 (5 bases). The ends were cut back, 1 base at V and 4 bases at J, with 12 bases in the middle. Germline V gene sequence: CDR1 SGHNT, CDR2 YENEEA. The CDR3 extends over 15 amino acids. The CDR3 nucleotides are TGTGCCAGCAGCTTAGGGGGCTCCCGGGCAGATACGCAGTATTTT. It yields the protein CASSLGGSRADTQYF. Drawing the rest from reference TRBV11-3 and TRBJ2-3, the complete variable domain is EAGVVQSPRYKIIEKKQPVAFWCNPISGHNTLYWYLQNLGQGPELLIRYENEEAVDDSQLPKDRFSAERLKGVDSTLKIQPAELGDSAVYLCASSLGGSRADTQYFGPGTRLTVL.

This chain links TRBV5-1 with TRBJ1-1; D gene unclear. CDR1 is SGHRS and CDR2 is YFSETQ in the germline V gene. V lost 1 base to trimming and J lost 2 bases, with 9 bases between them. The CDR3 extends over 14 amino acids. The chain's CDR3 is CASSLTLTNTEAFF. CDR3 DNA sequence: TGCGCCAGCAGCTTGACACTGACTAACACTGAAGCTTTCTTT.

V usage is TRBV4-3 and J usage is TRBJ2-1; tentatively, D is TRBD2 (7 bases). Germline CDR1 and CDR2: LGHNA and YSLEER. Between the trimmed V and J ends, which lost 0 bases and 6 bases, there was a span of 18 bases. The CDR3 has 17 amino acids. As DNA, the CDR3 is TGCGCCAGCAGCCAAGATGGGGTAGGAGGGGGGGCCAATGAGCAGTTCTTC. This encodes CASSQDGVGGGANEQFF.